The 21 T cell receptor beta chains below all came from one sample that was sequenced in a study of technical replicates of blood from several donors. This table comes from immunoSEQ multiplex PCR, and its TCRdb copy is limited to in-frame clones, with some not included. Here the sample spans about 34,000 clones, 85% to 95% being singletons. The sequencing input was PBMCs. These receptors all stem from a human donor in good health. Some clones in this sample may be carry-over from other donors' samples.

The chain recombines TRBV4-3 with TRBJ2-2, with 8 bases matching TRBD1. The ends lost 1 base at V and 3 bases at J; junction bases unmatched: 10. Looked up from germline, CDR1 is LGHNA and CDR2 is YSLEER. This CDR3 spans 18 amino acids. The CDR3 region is CASSQVFMRTGYTGELFF. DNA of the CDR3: TGCGCCAGCAGCCAAGTCTTTATGAGGACAGGGTACACCGGGGAGCTGTTTTTT.

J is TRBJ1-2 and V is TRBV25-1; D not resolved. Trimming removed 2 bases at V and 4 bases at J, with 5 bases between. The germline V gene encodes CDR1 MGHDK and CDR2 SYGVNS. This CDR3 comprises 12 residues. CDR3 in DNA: TGTGCCAGCAGTGAAACCGGCTATGGCTACACCTTC. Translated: CASSETGYGYTF.

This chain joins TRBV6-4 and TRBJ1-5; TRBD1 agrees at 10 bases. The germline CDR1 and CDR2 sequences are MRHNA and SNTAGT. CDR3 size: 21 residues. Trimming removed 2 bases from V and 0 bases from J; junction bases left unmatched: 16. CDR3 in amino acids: CASSDHAGGQGRDRSNQPQHF. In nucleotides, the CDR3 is TGTGCCAGCAGTGACCACGCCGGGGGACAGGGGAGGGATCGTAGCAATCAGCCCCAGCATTTT.

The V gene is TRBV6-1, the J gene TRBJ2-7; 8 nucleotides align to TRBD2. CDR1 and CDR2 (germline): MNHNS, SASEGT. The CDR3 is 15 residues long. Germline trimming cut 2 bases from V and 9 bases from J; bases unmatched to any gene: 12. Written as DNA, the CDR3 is TGTGCCAGCAGTGAACGACTAGCGAACCCCGTATCGCAGTACTTC. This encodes CASSERLANPVSQYF.

Here the CDR3 reads CASSQTGEMNTEAFF. The DNA of the CDR3 is TGCGCCAGCAGCCAGACAGGTGAGATGAACACTGAAGCTTTCTTT. The chain is built from TRBV4-3 and TRBJ1-1, with a tentative D call TRBD1 (6 bases). V was clipped by 3 bases and J by 0 bases, with 11 bases between them. The CDR3 totals 15 residues. Germline V gene sequence: CDR1 LGHNA, CDR2 YSLEER.

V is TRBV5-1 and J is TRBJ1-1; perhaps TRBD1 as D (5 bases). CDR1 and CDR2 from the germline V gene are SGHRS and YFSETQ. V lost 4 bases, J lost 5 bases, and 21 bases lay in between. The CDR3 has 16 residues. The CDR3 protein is CASSPTAGMVTTEAFF. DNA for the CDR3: TGCGCCAGCAGCCCAACCGCAGGGATGGTGACGACTGAAGCTTTCTTT.

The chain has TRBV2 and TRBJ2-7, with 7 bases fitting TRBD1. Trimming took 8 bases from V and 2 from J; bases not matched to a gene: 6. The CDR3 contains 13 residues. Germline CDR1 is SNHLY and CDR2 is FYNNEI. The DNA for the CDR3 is TGTGCCAGCCGGGACAGCGTCGCCTACGAGCAGTACTTC. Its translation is CASRDSVAYEQYF.

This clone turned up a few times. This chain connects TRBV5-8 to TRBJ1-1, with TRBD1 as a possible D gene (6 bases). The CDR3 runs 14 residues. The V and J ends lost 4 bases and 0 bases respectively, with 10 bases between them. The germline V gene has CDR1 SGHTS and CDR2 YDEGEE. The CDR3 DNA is TGTGCCAGCAGCGGACAGACAGTGAACACTGAAGCTTTCTTT. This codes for CASSGQTVNTEAFF.

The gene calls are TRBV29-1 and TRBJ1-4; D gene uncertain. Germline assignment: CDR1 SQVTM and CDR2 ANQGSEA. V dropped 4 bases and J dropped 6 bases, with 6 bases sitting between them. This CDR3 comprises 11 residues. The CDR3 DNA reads TGCAGCGTTGCGTTTGATGAAAAACTGTTTTTT. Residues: CSVAFDEKLFF.

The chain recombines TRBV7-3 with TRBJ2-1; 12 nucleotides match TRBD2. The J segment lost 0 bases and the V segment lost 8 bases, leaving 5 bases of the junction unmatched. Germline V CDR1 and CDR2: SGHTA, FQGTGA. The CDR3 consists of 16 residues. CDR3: CASGTSGRSSYNEQFF. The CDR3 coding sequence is TGTGCCAGCGGAACTAGCGGGAGGTCCTCCTACAATGAGCAGTTCTTC.

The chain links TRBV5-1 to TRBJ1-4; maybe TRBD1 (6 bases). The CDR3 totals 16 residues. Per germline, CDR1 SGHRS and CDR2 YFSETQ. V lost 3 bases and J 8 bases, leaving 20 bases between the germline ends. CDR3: CASSWDGGGAMEKLFF. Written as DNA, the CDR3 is TGCGCCAGCAGCTGGGATGGTGGGGGCGCGATGGAAAAACTGTTTTTT.

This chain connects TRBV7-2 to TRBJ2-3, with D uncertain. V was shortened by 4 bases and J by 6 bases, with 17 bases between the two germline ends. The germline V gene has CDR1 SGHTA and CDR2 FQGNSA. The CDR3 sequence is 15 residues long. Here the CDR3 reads CASSSQAAGSDTQYF. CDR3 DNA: TGTGCCAGCAGCTCCCAGGCAGCAGGCTCGGATACGCAGTATTTT.

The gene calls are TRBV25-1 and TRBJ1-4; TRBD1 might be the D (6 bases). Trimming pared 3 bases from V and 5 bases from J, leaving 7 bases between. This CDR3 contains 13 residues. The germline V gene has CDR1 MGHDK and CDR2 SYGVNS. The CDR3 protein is CASSDRGNEKLFF. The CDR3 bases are TGTGCCAGCAGTGACAGGGGAAATGAAAAACTGTTTTTT. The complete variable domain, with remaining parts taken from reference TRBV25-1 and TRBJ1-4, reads EADIYQTPRYLVIGTGKKITLECSQTMGHDKMYWYQQDPGMELHLIHYSYGVNSTEKGDLSSESTVSRIRTEHFPLTLESARPSHTSQYLCASSDRGNEKLFFGSGTQLSVL.

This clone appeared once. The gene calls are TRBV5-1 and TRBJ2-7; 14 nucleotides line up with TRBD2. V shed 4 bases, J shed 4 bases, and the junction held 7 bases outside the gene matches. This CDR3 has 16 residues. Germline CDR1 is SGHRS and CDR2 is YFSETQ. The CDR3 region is CASSLTSGGASYEQYF. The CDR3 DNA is TGCGCCAGCAGCCTGACTAGCGGGGGGGCATCGTACGAGCAGTACTTC.

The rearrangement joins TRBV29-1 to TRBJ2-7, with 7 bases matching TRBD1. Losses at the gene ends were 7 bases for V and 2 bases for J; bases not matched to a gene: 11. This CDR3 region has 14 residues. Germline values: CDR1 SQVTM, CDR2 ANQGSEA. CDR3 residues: CSGTGGDTTYEQYF. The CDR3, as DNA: TGCAGCGGGACAGGTGGGGACACAACCTACGAGCAGTACTTC.

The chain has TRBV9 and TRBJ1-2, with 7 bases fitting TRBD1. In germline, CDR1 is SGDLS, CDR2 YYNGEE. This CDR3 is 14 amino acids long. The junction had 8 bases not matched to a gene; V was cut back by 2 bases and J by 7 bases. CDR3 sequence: CASSVGTDDAGYTF. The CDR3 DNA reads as TGTGCCAGCAGCGTGGGGACAGATGATGCTGGCTACACCTTC.

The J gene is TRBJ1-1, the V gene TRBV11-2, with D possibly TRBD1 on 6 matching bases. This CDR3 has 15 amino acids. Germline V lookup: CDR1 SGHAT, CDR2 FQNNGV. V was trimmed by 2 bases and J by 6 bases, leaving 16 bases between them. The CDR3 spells CASSLNLGARAEAFF. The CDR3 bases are TGTGCCAGCAGCTTAAATTTGGGGGCGCGTGCTGAAGCTTTCTTT.

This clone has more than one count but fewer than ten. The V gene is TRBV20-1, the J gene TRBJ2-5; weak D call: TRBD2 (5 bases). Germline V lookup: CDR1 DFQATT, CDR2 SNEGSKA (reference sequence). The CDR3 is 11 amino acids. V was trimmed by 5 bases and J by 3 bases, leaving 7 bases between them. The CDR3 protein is CSASGKETQYF. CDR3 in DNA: TGCAGTGCTTCCGGGAAAGAGACCCAGTACTTC.

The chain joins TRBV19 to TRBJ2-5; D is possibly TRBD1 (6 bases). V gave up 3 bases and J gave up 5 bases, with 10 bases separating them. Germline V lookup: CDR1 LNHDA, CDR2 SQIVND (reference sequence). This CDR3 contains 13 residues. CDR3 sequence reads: CASSIRGWETQYF. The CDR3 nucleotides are TGTGCCAGTAGTATCAGGGGATGGGAGACCCAGTACTTC.

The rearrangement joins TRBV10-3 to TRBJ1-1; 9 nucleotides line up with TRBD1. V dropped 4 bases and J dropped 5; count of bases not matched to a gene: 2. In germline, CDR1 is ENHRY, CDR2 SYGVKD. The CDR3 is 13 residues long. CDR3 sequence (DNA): TGTGCCATCAGTGGACAGGGGGGGACTGAAGCTTTCTTT. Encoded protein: CAISGQGGTEAFF.

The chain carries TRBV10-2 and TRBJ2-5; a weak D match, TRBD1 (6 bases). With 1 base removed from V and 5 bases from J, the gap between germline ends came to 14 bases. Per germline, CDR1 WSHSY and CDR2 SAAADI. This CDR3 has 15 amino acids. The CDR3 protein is CASSELQGLYETQYF. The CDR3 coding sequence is TGCGCCAGCAGTGAGTTACAGGGTTTGTACGAGACCCAGTACTTC.